What follows are 18 T cell receptor beta chains derived from one specimen sequenced in a study of blood T cell repertoires in COVID-19. Produced via immunoSEQ multiplex PCR; TCRdb's table is partial and in-frame only. This sample has around 450,000 clones, with 70% to 90% found just once. Sequencing used PBMCs or T cells enriched from blood (not recorded which). Receptors originate from a woman aged 18-29 years with acute COVID-19.

The rearrangement uses TRBV10-3 and TRBJ1-3; perhaps TRBD1 as D (6 bases). The length of the CDR3 is 16 residues. Trimming cost V 0 bases and J 0 bases, with 9 bases left between them. Germline lookup yields CDR1 ENHRY and CDR2 SYGVKD. The CDR3 protein is CAISESAGVSGNTIYF. In DNA form, the CDR3 reads TGTGCCATCAGTGAGTCGGCAGGGGTCTCTGGAAACACCATATATTTT.

J is TRBJ1-5 and V is TRBV5-1; tentatively, D is TRBD1 (5 bases). Germline lookup yields CDR1 SGHRS and CDR2 YFSETQ. The CDR3 is 14 amino acids. Trimming pared 5 bases from V and 7 bases from J, leaving 16 bases between. CDR3: CASRMPGMQQPQHF. Here the CDR3 DNA reads TGCGCCAGCAGAATGCCAGGGATGCAACAGCCCCAGCATTTT.

In DNA, the CDR3 is TGTGCCAGCTCACCACAACAGGGGGATGGAAACACCATATATTTT. Encoded protein: CASSPQQGDGNTIYF. V and J are TRBV18 and TRBJ1-3, with 8 bases aligning to TRBD1. V was pared by 1 base and J by 3 bases, with 2 bases of the junction left unmatched. CDR1 is KGHSH, CDR2 LQKENI, per germline. The CDR3 extends over 15 amino acids.

This clone was detected only once. The rearrangement links TRBV20-1 to TRBJ1-2, with D perhaps matching TRBD1 (5 bases). The ends were cut back, 3 bases at V and 7 bases at J, with 9 bases in the middle. The CDR3 totals 11 residues. CDR1 and CDR2 from the germline V gene are DFQATT and SNEGSKA (reference sequence). For the CDR3, the DNA is TGCAGTGCTAGCGACAGCCCTGGCTACACCTTC. Protein sequence: CSASDSPGYTF.

This clone was detected once. The CDR3 reads CATSDPQGQGDQPQHF. The DNA of the CDR3 is TGTGCCACCAGTGACCCCCAGGGACAGGGAGATCAGCCCCAGCATTTT. The V gene is TRBV24-1, the J gene TRBJ1-5; 9 nucleotides match TRBD1. CDR1 and CDR2 (germline): KGHDR, SFDVKD. The length of the CDR3 is 16 residues. V lost 4 bases and J lost 5; bases outside the gene matches: 8.

J is TRBJ1-1 and V is TRBV9, with a weak D call TRBD1 (5 bases). Germline V gene sequence: CDR1 SGDLS, CDR2 YYNGEE. This CDR3 has 14 amino acids. Between the trimmed V and J ends, which lost 3 bases and 0 bases, there was a span of 9 bases. The CDR3 coding sequence is TGTGCCAGCAGCGCGGGACTGATGAACACTGAAGCTTTCTTT. Translation: CASSAGLMNTEAFF.

V and J are TRBV21-1 and TRBJ1-6; the D segment call TRBD1 is taken from the table without a DNA check. TRBV21-1 is a known pseudogene. The CDR3 has 17 amino acids. CDR3 region: CASSKLLSGVNNSPLHF. The DNA of the CDR3 is TGTGCCAGCAGCAAACTTCTCTCAGGGGTAAATAATTCACCCCTCCACTTT.

This chain uses TRBV29-1 with TRBJ2-7; a possible D gene is TRBD2 (6 bases). Trimming took off 0 bases at V and 5 bases at J, with 11 bases between the two ends. Germline V lookup: CDR1 SQVTM, CDR2 ANQGSEA. The length of the CDR3 is 13 residues. The CDR3 DNA reads as TGCAGCGTTGAAGAAACGGAGGGAAACGAGCAGTACTTC. Its protein product is CSVEETEGNEQYF.

V usage is TRBV15 and J usage is TRBJ1-1, with D possibly TRBD1 on 6 matching bases. CDR3 size: 12 residues. Germline V gives CDR1 LNHNV, CDR2 YYDKDF (reference sequence). The V gene lost 3 bases and the J gene lost 8 bases, with 10 bases spanning the gap. CDR3 DNA sequence: TGTGCCACCAGCAGTAAAGGGACAGAAGCTTTCTTT. Its translation is CATSSKGTEAFF. Filled out from reference TRBV15 and TRBJ1-1, the complete variable domain reads DAMVIQNPRYQVTQFGKPVTLSCSQTLNHNVMYWYQQKSSQAPKLLFHYYDKDFNNEADTPDNFQSRRPNTSFCFLDIRSPGLGDTAMYLCATSSKGTEAFFGQGTRLTVV.

The chain combines TRBV28 with TRBJ1-1; the D gene is possibly TRBD1 (6 bases). V lost 6 bases and J 1 base, leaving 12 bases between the germline ends. The V gene's germline CDR1 is MDHEN and CDR2 SYDVKM. The CDR3 runs to 14 residues. CDR3 DNA: TGTGCCAGCAGACTTACAGGGAGGAACACTGAAGCTTTCTTT. It is translated as CASRLTGRNTEAFF.

The rearrangement uses TRBV18 and TRBJ2-5, with D uncertain. This CDR3 has 15 amino acids. V was clipped by 4 bases and J by 3 bases, with 15 bases between them. Germline V gives CDR1 KGHSH, CDR2 LQKENI. CDR3 protein: CASSRLTSWKETQYF. The CDR3 nucleotides read TGTGCCAGCTCACGTCTGACTTCGTGGAAAGAGACCCAGTACTTC.

V is TRBV3-1 (or the pseudogene TRBV3-2) and J is TRBJ2-2; 7 nucleotides line up with TRBD1. Per germline, CDR1 LGHDT and CDR2 YNNKEL (reference sequence). The V and J ends lost 1 base and 0 bases, in that order; junction bases with no gene match: 5. The CDR3 is 17 amino acids. CDR3 nucleotides: TGTGCCAGCAGCCAAGTCACCGGGACAGCGAACACCGGGGAGCTGTTTTTT. Translated, it gives CASSQVTGTANTGELFF.

The rearrangement joins TRBV9 to TRBJ2-2, with D possibly TRBD1 on 6 matching bases. CDR3 size: 16 residues. Germline CDR1 and CDR2: SGDLS and YYNGEE. The V gene lost 2 bases and the J gene lost 8 bases, with 19 bases spanning the gap. CDR3 DNA: TGTGCCAGCAGCGTCGAACCGGGACACGGTGTTGGGGAGCTGTTTTTT. Translated, it gives CASSVEPGHGVGELFF.

This chain links TRBV12-3 or TRBV12-4 with TRBJ2-7; D is uncertain. The germline V and J ends were trimmed by 1 base and 6 bases, with 10 bases remaining between them. This CDR3 spans 13 amino acids. The CDR3 sequence is CASSLVSQAEQYF. Written as DNA, the CDR3 is TGTGCCAGCAGTTTAGTTTCGCAGGCCGAGCAGTACTTC.

CDR3 sequence: CATSEGTGRTDTQYF. The DNA for the CDR3 is TGTGCCACCAGCGAGGGGACAGGCCGCACAGATACGCAGTATTTT. The genes are TRBV15 and TRBJ2-3, with TRBD1 matching 8 bases. CDR1 and CDR2 (germline): LNHNV, YYDKDF (reference sequence). J gave up 1 base and V 5 bases, and 5 bases lay outside the gene matches. The CDR3 runs to 15 residues.

The V and J genes are TRBV7-9 and TRBJ2-7; unclear D gene. The CDR3 runs 10 residues. The germline gives CDR1 SEHNR, CDR2 FQNEAQ (reference sequence). V was pared by 8 bases and J by 6 bases, with 8 bases between. In DNA, the CDR3 is TGTGCCAGCGGCCCCCTCGAGCAGTACTTC. Translating it yields CASGPLEQYF.

This CDR3 reads CASSSLLAGINTDTQYF. DNA of the CDR3: TGTGCCAGCAGCTCCTTACTAGCGGGAATTAACACAGATACGCAGTATTTT. The chain couples TRBV7-8 to TRBJ2-3; TRBD2 matches 10 bases. Germline V CDR1 and CDR2: SGHVS, FQNEAQ. V shed 4 bases, J shed 2 bases, and the junction held 9 bases outside the gene matches. The CDR3 contains 17 residues.

The chain couples TRBV19 to TRBJ1-2; tentatively, D is TRBD1 (5 bases). From germline, CDR1 is LNHDA and CDR2 SQIVND (reference sequence). With 7 bases removed from V and 0 bases from J, the gap between germline ends came to 15 bases. CDR3 length: 15 amino acids. Here the CDR3 DNA reads TGTGCCAGTACTATCAAGACAGTACCTAACTATGGCTACACCTTC. Encoded protein: CASTIKTVPNYGYTF. Drawing the rest from reference TRBV19 and TRBJ1-2, the complete variable domain is DGGITQSPKYLFRKEGQNVTLSCEQNLNHDAMYWYRQDPGQGLRLIYYSQIVNDFQKGDIAEGYSVSREKKESFPLTVTSAQKNPTAFYLCASTIKTVPNYGYTFGSGTRLTVV.